This T cell receptor beta chain came from a study of T cells of healthy individuals. The CDR3 totals 12 residues. Trimming removed 4 bases at V and 2 bases at J, with 6 bases between. Germline V gene sequence: CDR1 MNHNS, CDR2 SASEGT. TCRdb reprocessed the 5' RACE reads with MiXCR, giving one entry per CDR3 protein. The sample includes tens of thousands of distinct CDR3 sequences, 15% to 20% seen only once; the top ten take about 4.7%. The rearrangement links TRBV6-1 to TRBJ2-7; D not certain. This receptor was obtained from a human donor in good health. The CDR3 coding sequence is TGTGCCAGCAGTGGAGGCCCCTACGAGCAGTACTTC. The encoded protein is CASSGGPYEQYF.